The clone carrying this T cell receptor beta chain was found a few times. The antigen remains undetermined. At one end the junction does not follow the germline gene, possibly because of a read error. Primers for the PCR totalled 60 Vbeta and 13 Jbeta. Produced via immunoSEQ multiplex PCR; TCRdb's table is partial and in-frame only. This sample has 150,000 to 200,000 clones, with roughly four fifths found just once. This CDR3 has 15 amino acids. The germline CDR1 and CDR2 sequences are ENHRY and SYGVKD. This sample is drawn from a study of cytomegalovirus exposure and HLA in healthy donors. Findings of the study overall: Rarity marked most TCR sequences, yet some public TCRs occurred in many donors. Some V segments (TRBV6-2 and TRBV6-3 among them) were excluded as indistinguishable. Among immune exposure information, only CMV serostatus was available. What was likely a sequencing artifact was a cluster of highly shared sequence variants.

The rearrangement joins TRBV10-3 to TRBJ2-4; a possible D gene is TRBD2 (6 bases). The sequence derives from a woman aged 25 to 45 in good health and CMV-seronegative. Specimen: PBMCs. CDR3 amino acids: CAISEGSLAKNSQYF. CDR3 nucleotides: TGTGCCATCAGTGAAGGTTCACTAGCCAAAAACAGTCAGTACTTC.